Included here is one TCR beta chain sequence, with context. This entry belongs to a study of CD8 T cells in Susac syndrome. Looking at the study overall: Active disease was present in over 5 of the sequenced Susac syndrome patients, whereas fewer than ten of them were in remission. Patients with Susac syndrome were, at the time of blood collection, therapy-naive, maintained on corticosteroids, or maintained on intravenous immunoglobulin alone.

The CDR3 contains 17 residues. Germline V gene sequence: CDR1 PRHDT, CDR2 FYEKMQ (reference sequence). With V trimmed by 5 bases and J by 4 bases, 14 bases remained unmatched. Reverse transcription of roughly 0.45 to 1 ug RNA used random hexamers. Amplification of TCR beta CDR3 was carried out by immunoSEQ multiplex PCR, which covered 54 Vbeta and 13 Jbeta segments. Each CDR3 protein is one row after TCRdb ran MiXCR on the immunoSEQ multiplex PCR reads. This repertoire shows 200,000 or so distinct CDR3 sequences, approximately 95% found once; its top ten account for approximately 0.089%. The chain carries TRBV13 and TRBJ2-1, with 7 nucleotides matching TRBD2. Sequenced material: CD4+ T cells from PBMCs. The TCR originated in a human donor with Susac syndrome. Here the CDR3 reads CASSRGVGGSMYNEQFF. CDR3 nucleotides: TGTGCCAGCAGCCGGGGGGTCGGGGGGTCCATGTACAATGAGCAGTTCTTC. Using reference TRBV13 and TRBJ2-1 for the parts outside the CDR3, the full variable domain is AAGVIQSPRHLIKEKRETATLKCYPIPRHDTVYWYQQGPGQDPQFLISFYEKMQSDKGSIPDRFSAQQFSDYHSELNMSSLELGDSALYFCASSRGVGGSMYNEQFFGPGTRLTVL.